Listed here are 17 T cell receptor beta chains from one sample, sequenced in a study of OX40 agonist ivuxolimab in advanced cancers. Libraries were built with the immunoSEQ multiplex PCR assay. The clones in this table, taken by TCRdb from immuneACCESS, are in-frame only. Not every clone is retained; where verified, under half of the shortfall comes from an unresolved V gene, and the cause of the rest is unknown. The sample table holds roughly 97,000 clones, of which approximately 87% were seen once. More than 5.5% of the sample is held by the ten biggest clonotypes. The sample was CD4+ or CD8+ T cells sorted from blood, taken in a trial of the OX40 agonist ivuxolimab. The source of these receptors is an adult with an advanced solid tumor such as melanoma, head and neck, liver or kidney cancer.

The chain links TRBV7-2 to TRBJ1-1, with 8 nucleotides matching TRBD1. Trimming at V came to 5 bases and at J to 7 bases, leaving 9 bases not matched to a gene. This CDR3 has 14 residues. CDR1 is SGHTA, CDR2 FQGNSA, per germline. The DNA for the CDR3 is TGTGCCAGCAGCCCTCGGACAGGGATCATTGAAGCTTTCTTT. It encodes CASSPRTGIIEAFF.

This clone was observed once. This chain uses TRBV5-1 with TRBJ2-7; possibly TRBD2 for D (5 bases). Per the germline V gene, CDR1 is SGHRS and CDR2 is YFSETQ. Trimming removed 4 bases at V and 4 bases at J, with 6 bases between. The length of the CDR3 is 11 residues. Written as DNA, the CDR3 is TGCGCCAGCAGCCCGGGGTACGAGCAGTACTTC. Its translation is CASSPGYEQYF.

The chain has TRBV9 and TRBJ2-1; TRBD2 matches at 8 bases. In germline, CDR1 is SGDLS, CDR2 YYNGEE. The CDR3 is 19 amino acids. V shed 0 bases, J shed 1 base, and the junction held 12 bases outside the gene matches. CDR3 sequence reads: CASSVGSGKTPRSYNEQFF. The CDR3 DNA reads TGTGCCAGCAGCGTAGGTAGCGGGAAGACACCGAGGTCCTACAATGAGCAGTTCTTC.

This clone was observed a handful of times. This CDR3 is CASPLPGQGELGTEAFF. The CDR3 DNA is TGTGCCAGCCCCCTCCCCGGACAGGGAGAATTGGGGACTGAAGCTTTCTTT. The chain has TRBV21-1 and TRBJ1-1; the DNA was not used to check the table's D call, TRBD1. TRBV21-1 constitutes a pseudogene. The CDR3 runs to 17 residues.

J is TRBJ2-5 and V is TRBV5-4; D is possibly TRBD1 (6 bases). The J call may be incorrect, as the DNA end agrees better with TRBJ2-7. Germline V lookup: CDR1 SGHNT, CDR2 YYREEE (reference sequence). The CDR3 runs to 12 residues. In nucleotides, the CDR3 is TGTGCCAGCAGCCTAAACAGGGACGAGCAGTACTTC. This sequence encodes CASSLNRDEQYF.

V and J are TRBV6-6 and TRBJ1-1; no clear D. V was pared by 6 bases and J by 1 base, with 9 bases between. Germline loops: CDR1 MNHNY, CDR2 SVGAGI (reference sequence). This CDR3 region has 13 residues. In DNA, the CDR3 is TGTGCCAGCAGACGCGGAGAGAACACTGAAGCTTTCTTT. Translating gives CASRRGENTEAFF.

This clone was recorded only once. The chain joins TRBV7-8 to TRBJ1-2; 10 bases are a match to TRBD1. The CDR3 runs to 15 residues. Germline values: CDR1 SGHVS, CDR2 FQNEAQ. The J segment lost 6 bases and the V segment lost 5 bases, leaving 9 bases of the junction unmatched. Here the CDR3 DNA reads TGTGCCAGCAGCGGGGGGGACAGGGGCGTCGATGGCTACACCTTC. This translates into CASSGGDRGVDGYTF.

The chain carries TRBV6-1 and TRBJ2-2, with D unclear. The germline V gene has CDR1 MNHNS and CDR2 SASEGT. This CDR3 has 14 residues. The V gene lost 4 bases and the J gene lost 1 base, with 7 bases spanning the gap. As DNA, the CDR3 is TGTGCCAGCAGTGCCTACTTGAACACCGGGGAGCTGTTTTTT. It specifies CASSAYLNTGELFF.

This sequence joins TRBV7-9 and TRBJ2-3, with 9 bases lining up with TRBD1. The length of the CDR3 is 15 residues. Losses at the gene ends were 4 bases for V and 3 bases for J; bases not matched to a gene: 5. The germline CDR1 and CDR2 sequences are SEHNR and FQNEAQ (reference sequence). CDR3 protein: CASSWWDRETDTQYF. For the CDR3, the DNA is TGTGCCAGCAGCTGGTGGGACAGGGAAACAGATACGCAGTATTTT.

This CDR3 is CASSTLTGPKKKLFF. The CDR3 DNA reads as TGTGCCAGTAGTACCCTGACAGGGCCTAAGAAAAAACTGTTTTTT. The V call is TRBV19, the J call TRBJ1-4; 7 bases match TRBD1. V lost 4 bases and J lost 9; bases outside the gene matches: 11. CDR3 size: 15 residues. Germline CDR1 reads LNHDA; CDR2 reads SQIVND (reference sequence).

The J gene is TRBJ1-2, the V gene TRBV30; 8 nucleotides line up with TRBD1. Germline V gene lookup returns CDR1 GTSNPN and CDR2 SVGIG (reference sequence). The CDR3 extends over 13 amino acids. J lost 4 bases, V lost 8 bases, and 9 bases had no gene match. CDR3 DNA: TGTGCCGGTCGGAACACAGGGGGCTATGGCTACACCTTC. Protein: CAGRNTGGYGYTF.

This clone was counted once. The V gene is TRBV27, the J gene TRBJ1-2; tentatively, D is TRBD1 (6 bases). V lost 6 bases and J 4 bases, leaving 18 bases between the germline ends. CDR3 length equals 15 residues. The germline CDR1 and CDR2 sequences are MNHEY and SMNVEV (reference sequence). The CDR3 DNA reads TGTGCCAGCAGCCTTGGGGGGGCCCACCTCTATGGCTACACCTTC. Encoded protein: CASSLGGAHLYGYTF.

The table lists this clone with a count of one. The V call is TRBV27, the J call TRBJ2-1, with D possibly matching TRBD2 (6 bases). CDR1 and CDR2 (germline): MNHEY, SMNVEV (reference sequence). The CDR3 contains 14 residues. V lost 5 bases and J lost 15, with 23 bases in between. This chain's CDR3 is CASSPLGMAGRSFF. In DNA, the CDR3 is TGTGCCAGCAGTCCCCTTGGGATGGCGGGACGGTCGTTCTTC.

The CDR3 nucleotides are TGTGCCAGCAGCTTAGCTAGCGGTCTAGCCAAAAACATTCAGTACTTC. This gives the protein CASSLASGLAKNIQYF. This sequence joins TRBV11-3 and TRBJ2-4; 7 positions match TRBD2. Germline CDR1 and CDR2: SGHNT and YENEEA. Germline trimming cut 1 base from V and 0 bases from J; bases unmatched to any gene: 3. The CDR3 loop spans 16 amino acids.

The chain couples TRBV13 to TRBJ2-1; D unresolved. Germline CDR1 is PRHDT and CDR2 is FYEKMQ (reference sequence). The V end was cut by 0 bases, the J end by 8 bases, with 5 bases between. The CDR3 sequence is 12 residues long. The CDR3: CASSLGSDEQFF. Written as DNA, the CDR3 is TGTGCCAGCAGCTTAGGGTCGGATGAGCAGTTCTTC.

A single count supports this clone. V usage is TRBV18 and J usage is TRBJ1-1; D gene ambiguous. The germline CDR1 and CDR2 sequences are KGHSH and LQKENI. V lost 3 bases and J lost 2, with 10 bases in between. This CDR3 is 14 amino acids long. The CDR3 sequence is CASSPPGPNTEAFF. The CDR3 DNA reads TGTGCCAGCTCACCCCCCGGACCCAACACTGAAGCTTTCTTT.

This clone was seen a single time. This chain uses TRBV7-9 with TRBJ2-7; TRBD2 matches at 12 bases. V was pared by 5 bases and J by 0 bases, with 5 bases of the junction left unmatched. The germline gives CDR1 SEHNR, CDR2 FQNEAQ (reference sequence). This CDR3 is built from 16 residues. The CDR3 nucleotides read TGTGCCAGCAGCCCGACTAGCGGGAGCAACTCCTACGAGCAGTACTTC. It yields the protein CASSPTSGSNSYEQYF.